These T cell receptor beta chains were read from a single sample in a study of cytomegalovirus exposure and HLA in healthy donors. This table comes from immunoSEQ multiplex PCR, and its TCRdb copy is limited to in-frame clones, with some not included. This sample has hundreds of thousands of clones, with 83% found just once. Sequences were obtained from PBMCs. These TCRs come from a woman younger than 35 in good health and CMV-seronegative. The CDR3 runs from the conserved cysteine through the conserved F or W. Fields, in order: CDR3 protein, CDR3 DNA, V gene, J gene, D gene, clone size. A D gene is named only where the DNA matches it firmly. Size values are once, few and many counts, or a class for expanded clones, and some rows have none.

CDR3: CASSPPGQDNSPLHF
DNA: TGTGCCAGCAGTCCCCCAGGCCAGGACAATTCACCCCTCCACTTT
V: TRBV7-9
J: TRBJ1-6
D: NA
size: NA

CDR3: CASRDSPTNTGELFF
DNA: TGTGCCAGCAGAGACAGCCCAACGAACACCGGGGAGCTGTTTTTT
V: TRBV2
J: TRBJ2-2
D: NA
size: few

CDR3: CASSERSGRAYEQYF
DNA: TGTGCCAGCAGTGAACGTAGCGGGAGGGCCTACGAGCAGTACTTC
V: TRBV2
J: TRBJ2-7
D: TRBD2
size: NA

CDR3: CASSQGGRGRGNYGYTF
DNA: TGCGCCAGCAGCCAAGGGGGACGCGGGAGGGGTAACTATGGCTACACCTTC
V: TRBV4-1
J: TRBJ1-2
D: NA
size: once

CDR3: CASSGAGQGATIHNEQFF
DNA: TGTGCCAGCAGCGGGGCGGGACAGGGGGCAACTATTCACAATGAGCAGTTCTTC
V: TRBV9
J: TRBJ2-1
D: TRBD1
size: once

CDR3: CASSFQGEDYGYTF
DNA: TGTGCCAGCAGTTTCCAGGGTGAAGACTATGGCTACACCTTC
V: TRBV28
J: TRBJ1-2
D: NA
size: NA

CDR3: CASSLAPGLPSGANVLTF
DNA: TGCGCCAGCAGCCTGGCCCCGGGACTACCCTCTGGGGCCAACGTCCTGACTTTC
V: TRBV5-1
J: TRBJ2-6
D: TRBD2
size: NA

CDR3: CASSYTGGTHEQFF
DNA: TGTGCCAGCAGTTACACGGGAGGTACCCATGAGCAGTTCTTC
V: TRBV6-5
J: TRBJ2-1
D: TRBD2
size: NA

CDR3: CASSPVNRGVSYEQYF
DNA: TGCGCCAGCAGCCCCGTCAACAGGGGGGTATCCTACGAGCAGTACTTC
V: TRBV5-1
J: TRBJ2-7
D: TRBD1
size: NA

CDR3: CASSGTGESGELFF
DNA: TGTGCCAGCAGTGGGACAGGGGAATCCGGGGAGCTGTTTTTT
V: TRBV6-4
J: TRBJ2-2
D: TRBD1
size: NA

CDR3: CASSLGQGSYEQYF
DNA: TGTGCCAGCAGCTTGGGACAGGGATCCTACGAGCAGTACTTC
V: TRBV5-6
J: TRBJ2-7
D: TRBD1
size: NA

CDR3: CASSVRGNQPQHF
DNA: TGTGCCAGCAGTGTCAGGGGCAATCAGCCCCAGCATTTT
V: TRBV6-1
J: TRBJ1-5
D: NA
size: NA

CDR3: CASSLRTGGSSTDTQYF
DNA: TGTGCCAGCAGCCTAAGGACAGGGGGCTCTAGCACAGATACGCAGTATTTT
V: TRBV2
J: TRBJ2-3
D: TRBD1
size: NA